Presented here are 18 T cell receptor beta chains from one specimen sequenced in a study of PD-1 blockade in mismatch repair-deficient tumors. Sequenced by immunoSEQ multiplex PCR; TCRdb stores in-frame clones only, minus some. The sample carries some 48,000 clones, over 60% recorded once. Source: PBMCs, taken before pembrolizumab treatment. All receptors come from an adult with mismatch repair-deficient cancer.

The chain employs TRBV6-5 and TRBJ1-5; D is unclear. Germline CDR1 and CDR2: MNHEY and SVGAGI. V was cut by 2 bases and J by 5 bases, with 7 bases left in between. The CDR3 spans 13 residues. The CDR3 DNA follows: TGTGCCAGCAGTTACGGGGATTATCAGCCCCAGCATTTT. Translated, it gives CASSYGDYQPQHF.

The chain recombines TRBV6-6 with TRBJ1-5, with TRBD1 as a possible D gene (5 bases). V dropped 7 bases and J dropped 5 bases, with 12 bases sitting between them. This CDR3 is built from 13 residues. Germline V gene sequence: CDR1 MNHNY, CDR2 SVGAGI (reference sequence). CDR3 nucleotides: TGTGCCAGCACCTATAGCAGGGATCAGCCCCAGCATTTT. Translation: CASTYSRDQPQHF.

This chain joins TRBV5-8 and TRBJ1-5; the match to TRBD1 covers 10 bases. Germline V gives CDR1 SGHTS, CDR2 YDEGEE. The CDR3 contains 15 residues. V lost 5 bases to trimming and J lost 5 bases; unmatched junction nucleotides: 7. As DNA, the CDR3 is TGTGCCAGCAGACGGGACAGGGGAGACCATCAGCCCCAGCATTTT. It encodes CASRRDRGDHQPQHF.

The gene calls are TRBV7-3 and TRBJ2-3; TRBD2 agrees at 8 bases. The CDR3 is 17 amino acids. The germline gives CDR1 SGHTA, CDR2 FQGTGA. V dropped 1 base and J dropped 0; count of bases not matched to a gene: 6. CDR3 residues: CASSLRQTGGSTDTQYF. The CDR3 bases are TGTGCCAGCAGCTTAAGGCAGACGGGAGGGAGCACAGATACGCAGTATTTT.

V usage is TRBV11-2 and J usage is TRBJ2-3, with D possibly TRBD2 on 6 matching bases. Germline V gene sequence: CDR1 SGHAT, CDR2 FQNNGV. V was pared by 1 base and J by 4 bases, with 12 bases between. This CDR3 contains 15 residues. CDR3 residues: CASSLVGGVADTQYF. The CDR3 coding sequence is TGTGCCAGCAGCTTAGTCGGGGGAGTGGCAGATACGCAGTATTTT.

This clone appeared a single time. In DNA, the CDR3 is TGTGCCAGCAGTTACTCGAACGCGGCTGACTACGAGCAGTACTTC. It yields the protein CASSYSNAADYEQYF. The V call is TRBV6-5, the J call TRBJ2-7; no firm D call. Germline V CDR1 and CDR2: MNHEY, SVGAGI. CDR3 size: 15 residues. The germline V and J ends were trimmed by 0 bases and 3 bases, with 12 bases remaining between them.

CDR3 amino acids: CAWSAPRATNEKLFF. CDR3 nucleotide sequence: TGTGCCTGGAGTGCCCCCCGGGCCACTAATGAAAAACTGTTTTTT. This chain links TRBV30 with TRBJ1-4; the D is unclear. The germline V gene has CDR1 GTSNPN and CDR2 SVGIG (reference sequence). Trimming shortened V by 1 base and J by 2 bases, and 11 bases separated the two germline ends. The CDR3 totals 15 residues.

The chain uses TRBV7-8 and TRBJ2-7; the D call may be TRBD1 or TRBD2 (6 bases each). V lost 8 bases and J lost 1, with 21 bases in between. Germline values: CDR1 SGHVS, CDR2 FQNEAQ. The CDR3 sequence is 16 residues long. The CDR3 protein is CASADPRLGGSYEQYF. The CDR3 nucleotides are TGTGCCAGCGCCGACCCCAGACTAGGGGGTTCCTACGAGCAGTACTTC.

V usage is TRBV14 and J usage is TRBJ1-2; D not resolved. Trimming removed 0 bases from V and 7 bases from J, with 6 bases in between. CDR3 length equals 12 residues. Germline V CDR1 and CDR2: SGHDN, FVKESK. The CDR3 here is CASSQDVGGYTF. The CDR3 DNA reads TGTGCCAGCAGCCAAGATGTAGGTGGCTACACCTTC.

This clone is termed medium-sized. The chain joins TRBV29-1 to TRBJ1-5; 8 nucleotides align to TRBD1. Germline CDR1 and CDR2: SQVTM and ANQGSEA. The CDR3 loop spans 12 amino acids. Trimming removed 7 bases from V and 6 bases from J; junction bases left unmatched: 5. This chain's CDR3 is CSAGQGGQPQHF. CDR3 nucleotide sequence: TGCAGCGCTGGACAGGGAGGTCAGCCCCAGCATTTT.

The genes are TRBV7-2 and TRBJ2-7, with 7 nucleotides matching TRBD1. The germline gives CDR1 SGHTA, CDR2 FQGNSA. The V segment lost 3 bases and the J segment 5 bases; nucleotides outside the gene matches: 10. This CDR3 has 15 amino acids. This CDR3 is CASSLRQGDADEQYF. The CDR3, as DNA: TGTGCCAGCAGCTTGAGGCAGGGGGACGCTGACGAGCAGTACTTC.

The chain uses TRBV5-1 and TRBJ1-4, with TRBD1 matching 8 bases. Germline V lookup: CDR1 SGHRS, CDR2 YFSETQ. The CDR3 covers 14 residues. J was trimmed by 7 bases and V by 0 bases; bases with no gene match: 2. CDR3 loop: CASSLGQGTEKLFF. CDR3 in DNA: TGCGCCAGCAGCTTGGGACAGGGGACTGAAAAACTGTTTTTT.

This clone was seen just once. V is TRBV7-9 and J is TRBJ2-1; 12 bases match TRBD2. The germline V gene has CDR1 SEHNR and CDR2 FQNEAQ (reference sequence). There are 15 residues in the CDR3. Trimming at V came to 4 bases and at J to 7 bases, leaving 5 bases not matched to a gene. CDR3 residues: CASSSRTSGMNEQFF. Written as DNA, the CDR3 is TGTGCCAGCAGCTCTCGGACTAGCGGGATGAATGAGCAGTTCTTC. The variable domain in full, completed from reference TRBV7-9 and TRBJ2-1, reads DTGVSQNPRHKITKRGQNVTFRCDPISEHNRLYWYRQTLGQGPEFLTYFQNEAQLEKSRLLSDRFSAERPKGSFSTLEIQRTEQGDSAMYLCASSSRTSGMNEQFFGPGTRLTVL.

This rearrangement joins TRBV6-5 to TRBJ1-6; no definite D call. This CDR3 contains 15 residues. Germline V gene sequence: CDR1 MNHEY, CDR2 SVGAGI. The germline V and J ends were trimmed by 0 bases and 7 bases, with 10 bases remaining between them. The CDR3 bases are TGTGCCAGCAGTTACTCGGATGGGTGGAATTCACCCCTCCACTTT. This translates into CASSYSDGWNSPLHF.

In this sample, this clone turned up once. The V gene is TRBV5-4, the J gene TRBJ2-7, with D perhaps TRBD1 or TRBD2 (5 bases each). CDR1 and CDR2 (germline): SGHNT, YYREEE (reference sequence). With 0 bases removed from V and 5 bases from J, the gap between germline ends came to 15 bases. The CDR3 loop spans 15 amino acids. The CDR3 DNA follows: TGTGCCAGCAGCTTGGCTCGCCCAGGGAGCGACGAGCAGTACTTC. It translates to CASSLARPGSDEQYF.

The chain links TRBV6-5 to TRBJ2-7; D gene ambiguous. V lost 5 bases, J lost 6 bases, and 11 bases lay in between. This CDR3 is 12 amino acids long. CDR1 is MNHEY, CDR2 SVGAGI, per germline. CDR3 nucleotide sequence: TGTGCCAGCAGTCCCCGACTCGGCGAGCAGTACTTC. This encodes CASSPRLGEQYF.

The chain recombines TRBV19 with TRBJ1-3; D not certain. CDR3 length: 17 residues. From germline, CDR1 is LNHDA and CDR2 SQIVND (reference sequence). Trimming cost V 4 bases and J 1 base, with 17 bases left between them. The CDR3 sequence: CASSSSMSGRSGNTIYF. CDR3 in DNA: TGTGCCAGTAGTAGTTCCATGTCCGGGCGATCTGGAAACACCATATATTTT.

This sequence joins TRBV19 and TRBJ2-1; perhaps TRBD2 as D (5 bases). Trimming shortened V by 8 bases and J by 0 bases, and 14 bases separated the two germline ends. CDR3 size: 15 residues. CDR1 and CDR2 from the germline V gene are LNHDA and SQIVND (reference sequence). In DNA, the CDR3 is TGTGCCAGTCAAAGGGAGTGGAGCTCCTACAATGAGCAGTTCTTC. Protein: CASQREWSSYNEQFF.